The sequence of this T cell receptor beta chain was determined in a study of T cells expressing NK-cell markers. Study in general: TCR beta repertoires came from sorted CD3+CD56+NKG2C+, CD3+CD56+NKG2C- and CD3+CD56-NKG2C+ T cells. Most of the eight sequenced donors tested HCMV-seropositive; one tested seronegative.

Germline V lookup: CDR1 LGHNT, CDR2 FRNRAP. This CDR3 is 12 amino acids long. TCRdb re-called the 5' RACE reads, yielding one record per CDR3 amino acid sequence without DNA. This sample contains 150,000 to 160,000 distinct CDR3 sequences. This sequence was found in a woman between 45 and 65 years old in good health. Sample: blood T cells: a sorted CD56 or NKG2C T cell subset, CD4+ or CD8+ T cells, or bulk PBMC T cells (not recorded which). The chain is built from TRBV12-5 and TRBJ2-7; TCRdb's assignment of TRBD1 cannot be checked, as there is no DNA. This chain's CDR3 is CASGPGSYEQYF.